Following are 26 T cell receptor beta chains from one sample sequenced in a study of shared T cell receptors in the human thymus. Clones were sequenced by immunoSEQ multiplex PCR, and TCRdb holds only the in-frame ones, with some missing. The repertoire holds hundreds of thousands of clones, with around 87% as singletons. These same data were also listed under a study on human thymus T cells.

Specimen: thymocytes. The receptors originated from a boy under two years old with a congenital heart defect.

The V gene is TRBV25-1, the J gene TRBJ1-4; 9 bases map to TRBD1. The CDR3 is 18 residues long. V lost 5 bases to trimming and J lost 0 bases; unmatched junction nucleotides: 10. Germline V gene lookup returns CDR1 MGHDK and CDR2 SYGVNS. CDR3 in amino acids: CASSLGGTGLATNEKLFF. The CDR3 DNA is TGTGCCAGCAGTTTAGGTGGGACAGGGCTTGCAACTAATGAAAAACTGTTTTTT. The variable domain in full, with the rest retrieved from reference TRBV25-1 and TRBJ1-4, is EADIYQTPRYLVIGTGKKITLECSQTMGHDKMYWYQQDPGMELHLIHYSYGVNSTEKGDLSSESTVSRIRTEHFPLTLESARPSHTSQYLCASSLGGTGLATNEKLFFGSGTQLSVL.

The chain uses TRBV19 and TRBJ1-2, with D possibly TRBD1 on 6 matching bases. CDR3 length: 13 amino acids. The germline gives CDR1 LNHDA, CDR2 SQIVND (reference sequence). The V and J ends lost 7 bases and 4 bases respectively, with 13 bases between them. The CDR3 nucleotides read TGTGCCAGTAACCTCAGGGGCAGCTATGGCTACACCTTC. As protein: CASNLRGSYGYTF.

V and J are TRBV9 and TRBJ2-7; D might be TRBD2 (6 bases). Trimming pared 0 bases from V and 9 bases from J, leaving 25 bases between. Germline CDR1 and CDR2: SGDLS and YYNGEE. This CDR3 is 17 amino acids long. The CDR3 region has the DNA TGTGCCAGCAGCGTAGGGAACTTGAGCGAGGACTACGGGAGGCAGTACTTC. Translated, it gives CASSVGNLSEDYGRQYF. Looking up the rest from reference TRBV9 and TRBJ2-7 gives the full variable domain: DSGVTQTPKHLITATGQRVTLRCSPRSGDLSVYWYQQSLDQGLQFLIQYYNGEERAKGNILERFSAQQFPDLHSELNLSSLELGDSALYFCASSVGNLSEDYGRQYFGPGTRLTVT.

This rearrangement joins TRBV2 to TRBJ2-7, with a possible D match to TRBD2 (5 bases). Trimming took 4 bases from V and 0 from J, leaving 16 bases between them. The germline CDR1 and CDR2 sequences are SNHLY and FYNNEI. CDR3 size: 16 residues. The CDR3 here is CASSGLNLRGSYEQYF. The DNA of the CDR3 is TGTGCCAGCAGTGGTTTGAACCTCCGGGGCTCCTACGAGCAGTACTTC.

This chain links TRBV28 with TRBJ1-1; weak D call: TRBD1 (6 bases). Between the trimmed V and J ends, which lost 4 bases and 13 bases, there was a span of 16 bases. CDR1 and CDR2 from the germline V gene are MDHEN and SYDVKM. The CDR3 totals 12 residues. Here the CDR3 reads CASSSRQDTGFF. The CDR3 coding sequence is TGTGCCAGCAGTTCTCGACAGGATACAGGTTTCTTT.

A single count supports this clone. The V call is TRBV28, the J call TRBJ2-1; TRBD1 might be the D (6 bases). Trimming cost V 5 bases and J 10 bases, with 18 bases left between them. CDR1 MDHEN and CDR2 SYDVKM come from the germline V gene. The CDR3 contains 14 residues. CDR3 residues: CASSPWGLAREQFF. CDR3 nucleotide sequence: TGTGCCAGCAGTCCCTGGGGGCTCGCCCGGGAGCAGTTCTTC.

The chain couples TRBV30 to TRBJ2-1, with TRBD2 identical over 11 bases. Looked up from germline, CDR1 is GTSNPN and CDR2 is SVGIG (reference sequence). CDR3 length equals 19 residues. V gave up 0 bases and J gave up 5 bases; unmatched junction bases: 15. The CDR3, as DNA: TGTGCCTGGAGTGTACTATACCTAGCGGGAGGTAATAAGGACAATGAGCAGTTCTTC. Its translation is CAWSVLYLAGGNKDNEQFF.

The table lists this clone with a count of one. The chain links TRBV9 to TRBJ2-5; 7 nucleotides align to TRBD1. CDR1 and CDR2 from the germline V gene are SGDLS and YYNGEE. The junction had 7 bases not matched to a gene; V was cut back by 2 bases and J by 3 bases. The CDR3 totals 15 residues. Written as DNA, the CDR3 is TGTGCCAGCAGCGTCCACGGACAGGCCGAAGAGACCCAGTACTTC. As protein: CASSVHGQAEETQYF.

CDR3 sequence (DNA): TGTGCCAGTAGTAGGGGACAGGCCCCTGGCTACACCTTC. Translating gives CASSRGQAPGYTF. This sequence joins TRBV19 and TRBJ1-2, with TRBD1 matching over 8 bases. CDR3 length: 13 residues. Trimming at V came to 4 bases and at J to 7 bases, leaving 5 bases not matched to a gene. Germline V gives CDR1 LNHDA, CDR2 SQIVND (reference sequence).

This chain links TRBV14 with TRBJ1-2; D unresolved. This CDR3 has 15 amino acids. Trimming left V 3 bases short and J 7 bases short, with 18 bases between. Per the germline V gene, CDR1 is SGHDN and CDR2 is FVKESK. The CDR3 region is CASSQGTGRRCGYTF. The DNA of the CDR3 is TGTGCCAGCAGCCAGGGTACCGGCAGGCGATGTGGCTACACCTTC.

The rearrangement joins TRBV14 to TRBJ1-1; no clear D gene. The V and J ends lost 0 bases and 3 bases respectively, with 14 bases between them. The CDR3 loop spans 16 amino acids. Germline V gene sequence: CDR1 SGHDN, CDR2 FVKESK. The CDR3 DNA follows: TGTGCCAGCAGCCAAGAAGGCGGACCGGAGGACACTGAAGCTTTCTTT. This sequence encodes CASSQEGGPEDTEAFF.

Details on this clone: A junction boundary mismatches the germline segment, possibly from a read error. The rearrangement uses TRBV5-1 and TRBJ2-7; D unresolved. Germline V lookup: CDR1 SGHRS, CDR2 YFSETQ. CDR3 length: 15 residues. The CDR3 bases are TGCGCCAGCAGCTTGGTAGGTAGGAGCTCCTACGAGCAGCACTTC. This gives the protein CASSLVGRSSYEQHF.

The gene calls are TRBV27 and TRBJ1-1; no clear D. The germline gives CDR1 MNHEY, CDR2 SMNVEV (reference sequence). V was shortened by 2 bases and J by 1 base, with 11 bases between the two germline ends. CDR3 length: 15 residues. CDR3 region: CASSLREMGNTEAFF. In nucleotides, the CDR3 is TGTGCCAGCAGTTTAAGGGAGATGGGGAACACTGAAGCTTTCTTT.

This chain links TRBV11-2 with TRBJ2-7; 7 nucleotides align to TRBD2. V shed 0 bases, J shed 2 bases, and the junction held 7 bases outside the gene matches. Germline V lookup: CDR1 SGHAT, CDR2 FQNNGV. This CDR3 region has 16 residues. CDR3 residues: CASSLDHWREPYEQYF. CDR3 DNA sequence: TGTGCCAGCAGCTTAGATCATTGGCGGGAGCCCTACGAGCAGTACTTC.

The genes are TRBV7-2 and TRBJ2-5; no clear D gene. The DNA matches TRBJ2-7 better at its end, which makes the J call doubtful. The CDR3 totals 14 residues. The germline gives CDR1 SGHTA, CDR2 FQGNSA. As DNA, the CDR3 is TGTGCCAGCAGCTTAGTCCGGAGCTCCTACGAGCAGTACTTC. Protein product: CASSLVRSSYEQYF.

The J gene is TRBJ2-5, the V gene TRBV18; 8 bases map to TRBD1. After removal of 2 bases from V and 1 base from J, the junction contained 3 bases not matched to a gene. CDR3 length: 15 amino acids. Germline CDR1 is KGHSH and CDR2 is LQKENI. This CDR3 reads CASSPRQGTQETQYF. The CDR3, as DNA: TGTGCCAGCTCACCAAGACAGGGGACCCAAGAGACCCAGTACTTC.

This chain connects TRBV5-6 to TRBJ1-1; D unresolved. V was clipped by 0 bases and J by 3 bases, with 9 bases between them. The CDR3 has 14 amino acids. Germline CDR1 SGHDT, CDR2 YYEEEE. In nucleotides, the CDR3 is TGTGCCAGCAGCTTGGCAATTACGGACACTGAAGCTTTCTTT. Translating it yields CASSLAITDTEAFF.

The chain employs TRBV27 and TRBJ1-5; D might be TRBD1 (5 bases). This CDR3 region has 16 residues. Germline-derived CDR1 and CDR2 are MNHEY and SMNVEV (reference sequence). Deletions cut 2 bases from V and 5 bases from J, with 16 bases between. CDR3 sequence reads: CASSLSRQKVDQPQHF. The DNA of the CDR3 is TGTGCCAGCAGTTTAAGCAGACAGAAGGTGGATCAGCCCCAGCATTTT.

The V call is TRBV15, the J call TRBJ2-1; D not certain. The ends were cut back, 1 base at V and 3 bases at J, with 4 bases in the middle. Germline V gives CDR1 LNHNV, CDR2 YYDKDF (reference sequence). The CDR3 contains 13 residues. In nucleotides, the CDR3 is TGTGCCACCAGCAGAGGGAGCTACAATGAGCAGTTCTTC. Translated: CATSRGSYNEQFF.

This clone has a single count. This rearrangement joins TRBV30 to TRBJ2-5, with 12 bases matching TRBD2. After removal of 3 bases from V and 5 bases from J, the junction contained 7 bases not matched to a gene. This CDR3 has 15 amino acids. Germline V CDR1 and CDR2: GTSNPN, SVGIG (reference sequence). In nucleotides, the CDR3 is TGTGCCTGGAGCCCCCCGCTAGCGGGAGGGGAGACCCAGTACTTC. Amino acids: CAWSPPLAGGETQYF.

The CDR3 loop is CASSLWGDRDRDSNQPQHF. CDR3 in DNA: TGTGCCAGCAGTTTATGGGGGGACCGGGACAGAGATAGCAATCAGCCCCAGCATTTT. The chain carries TRBV27 and TRBJ1-5; 7 nucleotides align to TRBD1. CDR1 MNHEY and CDR2 SMNVEV come from the germline V gene (reference sequence). CDR3 size: 19 residues. V lost 1 base to trimming and J lost 0 bases; unmatched junction nucleotides: 12.

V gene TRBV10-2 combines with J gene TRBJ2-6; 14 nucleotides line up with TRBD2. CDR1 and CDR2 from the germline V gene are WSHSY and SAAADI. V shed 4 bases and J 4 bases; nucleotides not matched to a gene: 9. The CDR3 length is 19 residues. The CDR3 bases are TGCGCCAGCAGTGGAAGGACTAGCGGGAGGACAGGGGGGGCCAACGTCCTGACTTTC. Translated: CASSGRTSGRTGGANVLTF.

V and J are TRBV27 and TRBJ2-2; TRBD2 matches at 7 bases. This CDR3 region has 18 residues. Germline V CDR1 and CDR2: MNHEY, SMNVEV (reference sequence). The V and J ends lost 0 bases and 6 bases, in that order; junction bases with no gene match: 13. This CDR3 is CASSLSPPPREDAGELFF. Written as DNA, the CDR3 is TGTGCCAGCAGTTTATCGCCCCCCCCACGGGAGGACGCCGGGGAGCTGTTTTTT.

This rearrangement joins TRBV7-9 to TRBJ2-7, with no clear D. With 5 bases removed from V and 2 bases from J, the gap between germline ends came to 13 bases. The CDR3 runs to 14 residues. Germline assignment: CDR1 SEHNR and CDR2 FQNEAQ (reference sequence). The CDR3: CASSLRGPPYEQYF. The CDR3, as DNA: TGTGCCAGCAGCCTCCGAGGCCCCCCCTACGAGCAGTACTTC. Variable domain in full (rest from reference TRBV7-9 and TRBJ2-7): DTGVSQNPRHKITKRGQNVTFRCDPISEHNRLYWYRQTLGQGPEFLTYFQNEAQLEKSRLLSDRFSAERPKGSFSTLEIQRTEQGDSAMYLCASSLRGPPYEQYFGPGTRLTVT.

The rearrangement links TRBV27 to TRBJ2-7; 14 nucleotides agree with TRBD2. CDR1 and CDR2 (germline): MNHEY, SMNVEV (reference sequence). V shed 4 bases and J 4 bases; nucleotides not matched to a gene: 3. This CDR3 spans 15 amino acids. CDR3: CASSSRTSGRYEQYF. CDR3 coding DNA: TGTGCCAGCAGTTCAAGGACTAGCGGGAGGTACGAGCAGTACTTC.

DNA of the CDR3: TGTGCCTGGAGTGCCAGAGAGGAGACCTACGAGCAGTACTTC. Its translation is CAWSAREETYEQYF. The rearrangement uses TRBV30 and TRBJ2-7, with D unresolved. CDR3 length: 14 residues. Trimming removed 1 base at V and 2 bases at J, with 12 bases between. From germline, CDR1 is GTSNPN and CDR2 SVGIG (reference sequence).